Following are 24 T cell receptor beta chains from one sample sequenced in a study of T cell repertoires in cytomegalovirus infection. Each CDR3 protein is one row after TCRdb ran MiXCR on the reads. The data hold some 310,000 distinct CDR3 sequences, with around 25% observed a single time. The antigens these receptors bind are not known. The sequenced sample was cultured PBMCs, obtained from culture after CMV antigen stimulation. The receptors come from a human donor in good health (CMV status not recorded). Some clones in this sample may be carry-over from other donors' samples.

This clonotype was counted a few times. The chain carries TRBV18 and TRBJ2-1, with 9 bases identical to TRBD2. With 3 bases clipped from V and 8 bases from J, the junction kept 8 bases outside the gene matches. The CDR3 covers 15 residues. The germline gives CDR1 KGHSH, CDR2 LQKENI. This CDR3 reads CASSPTGLAGDEQFF. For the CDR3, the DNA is TGTGCCAGCTCACCGACGGGACTAGCTGGCGATGAGCAGTTCTTC. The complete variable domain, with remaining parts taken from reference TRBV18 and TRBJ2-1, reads NAGVMQNPRHLVRRRGQEARLRCSPMKGHSHVYWYRQLPEEGLKFMVYLQKENIIDESGMPKERFSAEFPKEGPSILRIQQVVRGDSAAYFCASSPTGLAGDEQFFGPGTRLTVL.

CDR3 protein: CASSRPLAGATDTQYF. The CDR3 region has the DNA TGTGCCAGTAGTAGACCTTTAGCGGGAGCGACAGATACGCAGTATTTT. This sequence joins TRBV19 and TRBJ2-3, with 9 nucleotides matching TRBD2. The CDR3 covers 16 residues. Germline CDR1 LNHDA, CDR2 SQIVND (reference sequence). V gave up 4 bases and J gave up 3 bases; unmatched junction bases: 8.

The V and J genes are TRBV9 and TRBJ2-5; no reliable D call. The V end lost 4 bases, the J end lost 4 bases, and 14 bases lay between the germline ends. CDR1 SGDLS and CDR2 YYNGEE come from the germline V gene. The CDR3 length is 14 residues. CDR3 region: CASSTSPRGETQYF. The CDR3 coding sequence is TGTGCCAGCAGCACCTCCCCGAGAGGAGAGACCCAGTACTTC.

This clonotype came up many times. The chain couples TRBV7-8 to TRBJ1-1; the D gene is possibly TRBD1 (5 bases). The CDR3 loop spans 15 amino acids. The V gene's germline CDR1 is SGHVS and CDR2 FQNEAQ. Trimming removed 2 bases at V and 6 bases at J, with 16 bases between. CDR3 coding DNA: TGTGCCAGCAGCTTAAACCGGGGGGGGAGTCCTGAAGCTTTCTTT. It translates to CASSLNRGGSPEAFF.

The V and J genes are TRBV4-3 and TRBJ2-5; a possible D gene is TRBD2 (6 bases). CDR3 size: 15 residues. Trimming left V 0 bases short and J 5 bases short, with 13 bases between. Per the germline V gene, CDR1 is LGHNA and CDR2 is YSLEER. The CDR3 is CASSQDWKGRETQYF. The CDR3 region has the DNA TGCGCCAGCAGCCAAGATTGGAAAGGGAGGGAGACCCAGTACTTC.

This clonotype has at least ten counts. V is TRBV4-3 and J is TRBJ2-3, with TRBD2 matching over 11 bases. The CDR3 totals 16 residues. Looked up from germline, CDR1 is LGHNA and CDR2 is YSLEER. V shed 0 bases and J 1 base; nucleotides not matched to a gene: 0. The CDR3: CASSQELAGGTDTQYF. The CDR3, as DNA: TGCGCCAGCAGCCAAGAACTAGCGGGAGGCACAGATACGCAGTATTTT.

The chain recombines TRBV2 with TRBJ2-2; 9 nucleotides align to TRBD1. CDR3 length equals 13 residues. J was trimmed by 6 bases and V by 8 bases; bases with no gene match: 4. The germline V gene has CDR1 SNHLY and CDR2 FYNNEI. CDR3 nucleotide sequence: TGTGCCAGCCAGACAGGGGGACCCGGGGAGCTGTTTTTT. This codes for CASQTGGPGELFF.

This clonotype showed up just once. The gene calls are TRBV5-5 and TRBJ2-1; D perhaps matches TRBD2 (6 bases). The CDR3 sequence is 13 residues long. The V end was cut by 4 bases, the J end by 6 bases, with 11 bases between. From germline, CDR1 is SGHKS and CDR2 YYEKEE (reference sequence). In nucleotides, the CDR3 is TGTGCCAGCAGCCGGGACTCCCTCAATGAGCAGTTCTTC. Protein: CASSRDSLNEQFF.

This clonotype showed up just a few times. CDR3 sequence reads: CASSVVSFADTQYF. CDR3 DNA: TGTGCCAGCAGCGTAGTGAGTTTTGCAGATACGCAGTATTTT. V gene TRBV9 combines with J gene TRBJ2-3, with D uncertain. There are 14 residues in the CDR3. Trimming left V 0 bases short and J 4 bases short, with 9 bases between. Germline V gene sequence: CDR1 SGDLS, CDR2 YYNGEE.

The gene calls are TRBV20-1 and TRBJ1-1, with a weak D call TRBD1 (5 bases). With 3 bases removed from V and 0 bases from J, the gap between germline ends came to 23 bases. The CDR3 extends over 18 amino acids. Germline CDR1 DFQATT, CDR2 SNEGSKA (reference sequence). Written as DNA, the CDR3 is TGCAGTGCTAGGGATCGGGACGGATCCTCCTATGTGAACACTGAAGCTTTCTTT. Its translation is CSARDRDGSSYVNTEAFF.

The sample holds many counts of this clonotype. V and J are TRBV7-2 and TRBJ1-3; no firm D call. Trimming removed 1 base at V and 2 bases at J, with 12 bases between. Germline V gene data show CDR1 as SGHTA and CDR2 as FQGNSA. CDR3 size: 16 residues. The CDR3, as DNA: TGTGCCAGCAGCTTAGGGGCGGCCGGTACTGGAAACACCATATATTTT. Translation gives CASSLGAAGTGNTIYF.

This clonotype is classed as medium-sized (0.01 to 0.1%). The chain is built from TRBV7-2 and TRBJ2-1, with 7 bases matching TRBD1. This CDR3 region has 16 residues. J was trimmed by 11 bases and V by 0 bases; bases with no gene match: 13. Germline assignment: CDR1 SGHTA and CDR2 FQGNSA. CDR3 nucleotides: TGTGCCAGCAGCTTAGCCTCCGGGACAGAGTCATTTAAGCAGTTCTTC. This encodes CASSLASGTESFKQFF.

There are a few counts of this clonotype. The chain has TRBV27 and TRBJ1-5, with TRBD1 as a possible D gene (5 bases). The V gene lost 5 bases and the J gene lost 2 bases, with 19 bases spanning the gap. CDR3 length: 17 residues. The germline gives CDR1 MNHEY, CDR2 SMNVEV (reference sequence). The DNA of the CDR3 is TGTGCCAGCAGTAATACCCGGGGGGGAGGGGGCAATCAGCCCCAGCATTTT. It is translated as CASSNTRGGGGNQPQHF.

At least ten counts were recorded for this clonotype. Here the CDR3 reads CASSWDSFTGELFF. DNA of the CDR3: TGTGCCAGCAGCTGGGACAGCTTCACCGGGGAGCTGTTTTTT. The chain links TRBV7-8 to TRBJ2-2; 7 nucleotides line up with TRBD1. Germline trimming cut 4 bases from V and 4 bases from J; bases unmatched to any gene: 3. Germline-derived CDR1 and CDR2 are SGHVS and FQNEAQ. The CDR3 contains 14 residues.

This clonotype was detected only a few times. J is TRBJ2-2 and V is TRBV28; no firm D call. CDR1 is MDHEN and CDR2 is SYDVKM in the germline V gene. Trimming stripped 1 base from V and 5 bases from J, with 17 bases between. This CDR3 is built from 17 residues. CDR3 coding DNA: TGTGCCAGCAGTTTATCCGAGTTGGCCCTCGGGACCGGGGAGCTGTTTTTT. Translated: CASSLSELALGTGELFF.

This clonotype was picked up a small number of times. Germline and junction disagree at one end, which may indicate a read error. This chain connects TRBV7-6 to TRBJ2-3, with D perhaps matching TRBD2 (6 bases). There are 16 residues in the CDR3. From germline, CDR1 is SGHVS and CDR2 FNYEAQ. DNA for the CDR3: TGTGCTAGCAGCTTAGGCATGGCTAGCGGCACAGATACGCAGTATTTT. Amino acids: CASSLGMASGTDTQYF.

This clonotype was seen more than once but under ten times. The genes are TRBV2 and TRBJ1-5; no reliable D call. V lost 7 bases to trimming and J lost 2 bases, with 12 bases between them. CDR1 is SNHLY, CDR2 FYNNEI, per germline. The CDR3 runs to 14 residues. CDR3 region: CASTRDIGNQPQHF. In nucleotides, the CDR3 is TGTGCCAGCACTCGGGATATCGGCAATCAGCCCCAGCATTTT.

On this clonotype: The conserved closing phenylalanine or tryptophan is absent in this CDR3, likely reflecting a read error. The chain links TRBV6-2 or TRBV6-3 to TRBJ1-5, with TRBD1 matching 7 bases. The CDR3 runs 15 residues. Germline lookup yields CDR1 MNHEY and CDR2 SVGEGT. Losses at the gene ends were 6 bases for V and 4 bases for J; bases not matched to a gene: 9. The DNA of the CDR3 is TGTGCCAGCAGGGAGACAGGGCGGATGAATCAGCCCCAGCATTCT. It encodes CASRETGRMNQPQHS.

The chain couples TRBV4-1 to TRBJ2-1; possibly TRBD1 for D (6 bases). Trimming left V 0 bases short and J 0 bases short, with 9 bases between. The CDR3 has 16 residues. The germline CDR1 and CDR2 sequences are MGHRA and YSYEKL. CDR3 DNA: TGCGCCAGCAGCCAAGAGACAGGTATCTCCTACAATGAGCAGTTCTTC. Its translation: CASSQETGISYNEQFF.

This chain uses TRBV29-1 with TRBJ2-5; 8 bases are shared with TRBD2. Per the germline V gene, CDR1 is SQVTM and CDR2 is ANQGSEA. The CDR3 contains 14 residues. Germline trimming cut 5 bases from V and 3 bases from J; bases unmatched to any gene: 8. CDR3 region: CSVRSAAGEETQYF. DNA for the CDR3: TGCAGCGTTAGAAGCGCAGCGGGAGAAGAGACCCAGTACTTC.

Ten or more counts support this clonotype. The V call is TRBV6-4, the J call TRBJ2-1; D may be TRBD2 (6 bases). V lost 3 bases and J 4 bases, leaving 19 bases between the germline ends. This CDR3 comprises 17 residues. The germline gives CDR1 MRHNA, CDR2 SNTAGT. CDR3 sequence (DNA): TGTGCCAGCAGTGAAGAGCTTGCGGCGGGGCGTTACAATGAGCAGTTCTTC. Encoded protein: CASSEELAAGRYNEQFF.

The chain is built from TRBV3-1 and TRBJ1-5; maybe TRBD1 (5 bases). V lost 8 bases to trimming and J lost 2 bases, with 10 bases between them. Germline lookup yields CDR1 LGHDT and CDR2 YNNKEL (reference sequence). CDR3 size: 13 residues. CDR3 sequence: CASHAGGNQPQHF. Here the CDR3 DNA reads TGTGCCAGCCACGCGGGGGGCAATCAGCCCCAGCATTTT.

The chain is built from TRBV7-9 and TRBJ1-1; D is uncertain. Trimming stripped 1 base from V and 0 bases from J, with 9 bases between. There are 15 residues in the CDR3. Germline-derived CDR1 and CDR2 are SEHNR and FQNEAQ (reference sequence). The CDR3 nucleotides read TGTGCCAGCAGCTTAGTTCTACAGCTGAACACTGAAGCTTTCTTT. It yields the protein CASSLVLQLNTEAFF. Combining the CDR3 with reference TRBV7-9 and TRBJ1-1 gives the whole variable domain DTGVSQNPRHKITKRGQNVTFRCDPISEHNRLYWYRQTLGQGPEFLTYFQNEAQLEKSRLLSDRFSAERPKGSFSTLEIQRTEQGDSAMYLCASSLVLQLNTEAFFGQGTRLTVV.

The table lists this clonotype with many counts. The CDR3 sequence: CASSLEGLTEAFF. The CDR3 DNA reads TGTGCCAGCAGCTTAGAAGGTTTGACTGAAGCTTTCTTT. This chain connects TRBV7-2 to TRBJ1-1; D is ambiguous. The V end was cut by 1 base, the J end by 5 bases, with 8 bases between. Germline assignment: CDR1 SGHTA and CDR2 FQGNSA. The CDR3 totals 13 residues. Variable domain in full (rest from reference TRBV7-2 and TRBJ1-1): GAGVSQSPSNKVTEKGKDVELRCDPISGHTALYWYRQSLGQGLEFLIYFQGNSAPDKSGLPSDRFSAERTGGSVSTLTIQRTQQEDSAVYLCASSLEGLTEAFFGQGTRLTVV.